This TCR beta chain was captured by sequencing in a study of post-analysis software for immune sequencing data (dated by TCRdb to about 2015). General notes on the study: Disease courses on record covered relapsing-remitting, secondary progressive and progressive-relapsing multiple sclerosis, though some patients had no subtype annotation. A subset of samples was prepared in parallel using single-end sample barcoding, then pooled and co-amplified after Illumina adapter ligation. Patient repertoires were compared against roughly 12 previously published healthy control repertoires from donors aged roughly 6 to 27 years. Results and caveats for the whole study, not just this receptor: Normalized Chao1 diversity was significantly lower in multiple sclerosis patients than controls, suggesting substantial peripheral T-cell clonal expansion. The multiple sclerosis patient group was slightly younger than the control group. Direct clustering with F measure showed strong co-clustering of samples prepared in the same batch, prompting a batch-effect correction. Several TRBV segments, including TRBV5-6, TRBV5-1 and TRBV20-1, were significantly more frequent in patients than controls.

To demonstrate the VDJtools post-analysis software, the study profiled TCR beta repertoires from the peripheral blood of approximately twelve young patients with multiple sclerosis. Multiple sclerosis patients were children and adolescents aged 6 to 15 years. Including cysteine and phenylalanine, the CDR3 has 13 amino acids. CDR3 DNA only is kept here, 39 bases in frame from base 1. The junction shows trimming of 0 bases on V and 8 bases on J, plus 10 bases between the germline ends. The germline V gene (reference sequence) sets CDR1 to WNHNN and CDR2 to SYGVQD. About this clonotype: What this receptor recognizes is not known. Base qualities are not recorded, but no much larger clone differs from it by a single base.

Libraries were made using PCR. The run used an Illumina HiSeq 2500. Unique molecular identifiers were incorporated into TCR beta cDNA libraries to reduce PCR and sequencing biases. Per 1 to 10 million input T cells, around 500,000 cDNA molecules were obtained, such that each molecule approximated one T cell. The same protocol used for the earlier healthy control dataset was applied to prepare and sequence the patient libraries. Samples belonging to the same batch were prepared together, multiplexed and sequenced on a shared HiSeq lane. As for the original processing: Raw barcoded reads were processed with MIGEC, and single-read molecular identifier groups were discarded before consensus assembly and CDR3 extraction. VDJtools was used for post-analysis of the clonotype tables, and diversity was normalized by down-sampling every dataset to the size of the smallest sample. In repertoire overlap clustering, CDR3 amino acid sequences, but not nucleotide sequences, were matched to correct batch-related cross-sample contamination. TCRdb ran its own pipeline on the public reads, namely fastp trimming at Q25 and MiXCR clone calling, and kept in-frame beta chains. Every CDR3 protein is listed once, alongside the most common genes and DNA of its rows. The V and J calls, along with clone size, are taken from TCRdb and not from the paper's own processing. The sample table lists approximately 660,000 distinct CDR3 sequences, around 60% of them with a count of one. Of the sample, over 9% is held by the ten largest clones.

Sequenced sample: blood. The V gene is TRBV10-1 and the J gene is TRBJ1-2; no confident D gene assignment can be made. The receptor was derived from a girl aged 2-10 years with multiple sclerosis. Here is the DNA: TGCGCCAGCAGTGAGTCGGGGAGAGAGGGCTACACCTTC. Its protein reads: CASSESGREGYTF.